Listed here is a single T cell receptor beta chain. The antigen remains unidentified. This entry is derived from a study of cytomegalovirus exposure and HLA in healthy donors. Whole-study findings and limits: Later analysis suggested most CMV-associated TCR beta chains were HLA-restricted. A later analysis showed that HLA-associated TCR beta chains had undergone more clonal expansion than equally common others. As a later analysis showed, a missense DCLRE1C variant was linked to trimming of TCR beta V- and J-genes.

Amplification used 60 Vbeta primers and 13 Jbeta primers. Only in-frame clones appear in the TCRdb table, and some are missing; sequencing was by immunoSEQ multiplex PCR. The repertoire holds about 120,000 clones, with approximately 76% as singletons. After removal of 0 bases from V and 3 bases from J, the junction contained 9 bases not matched to a gene. CDR1 is SGHRS, CDR2 YFSETQ, per germline. The CDR3 runs to 17 residues. The sample comprised PBMCs. This sequence originates from a man in his sixties in good health and CMV-seropositive. The chain is built from TRBV5-1 and TRBJ2-3, with 8 bases identical to TRBD1. CDR3 bases: TGCGCCAGCAGCTTGGTCGGACAGGGCACTTGGACAGATACGCAGTATTTT. Protein sequence: CASSLVGQGTWTDTQYF.